This T cell receptor (beta chain) was profiled in a study of blood T cell repertoires in COVID-19. The study recruited people aged roughly 18 to 100 years across around 24 US areas. Cohorts were determined from participant-reported clinical history. This clone has only a few counts. Generated by immunoSEQ multiplex PCR, the TCRdb table keeps only in-frame clones and is missing some. The sample has approximately 230,000 clones; about 90% are singletons. The sequenced material came from PBMCs or T cells enriched from blood (not recorded which). The sequence derives from a woman in her 30s with acute COVID-19.

Written as DNA, the CDR3 is TGTGCCAGCAGCTTATTGTTCCGCCCGGGACAGGTTAGCAATCAGCCCCAGCATTTT. Its protein product is CASSLLFRPGQVSNQPQHF. The rearrangement uses TRBV7-9 and TRBJ1-5; 8 bases match TRBD1. J lost 0 bases, V lost 2 bases, and 12 bases had no gene match. The length of the CDR3 is 19 residues. Germline V gene data show CDR1 as SEHNR and CDR2 as FQNEAQ (reference sequence).